Below, 13 T cell receptor beta chains from the same sample are listed, as sequenced in a study of OX40 agonist ivuxolimab in advanced cancers. Repertoires were generated with immunoSEQ multiplex PCR, while TCRdb's copy carries only in-frame clones and drops some. The sample shows about 45,000 clones, more than 65% of them seen only once. The sample consisted of CD4+ or CD8+ T cells sorted from blood, taken in a trial of the OX40 agonist ivuxolimab. The source of these receptors is an adult with an advanced solid tumor such as melanoma, head and neck, liver or kidney cancer.

This chain uses TRBV5-1 with TRBJ2-1; tentatively, D is TRBD2 (6 bases). The CDR3 consists of 16 residues. Germline V CDR1 and CDR2: SGHRS, YFSETQ. V dropped 0 bases and J dropped 1 base, with 11 bases sitting between them. The chain's CDR3 is CASSLEPGSSYNEQFF. The CDR3 coding sequence is TGCGCCAGCAGCTTGGAGCCCGGGAGTTCCTACAATGAGCAGTTCTTC.

V is TRBV5-6 and J is TRBJ1-1; D is unclear. V shed 3 bases and J shed 5 bases, with 14 bases lying between them. The V gene's germline CDR1 is SGHDT and CDR2 YYEEEE. There are 14 residues in the CDR3. This CDR3 reads CASSSTGWGTEAFF. The CDR3 coding sequence is TGTGCCAGCAGCTCCACCGGCTGGGGAACTGAAGCTTTCTTT.

The chain couples TRBV6-5 to TRBJ2-5; D may be TRBD2 (5 bases). CDR3 length: 14 amino acids. CDR1 is MNHEY and CDR2 is SVGAGI in the germline V gene. Trimming took off 7 bases at V and 4 bases at J, with 16 bases between the two ends. For the CDR3, the DNA is TGTGCCAGCAAGACTCGGCGGGTAGGAGAGACCCAGTACTTC. Translation gives CASKTRRVGETQYF.

This clone was counted only a few times. The chain uses TRBV6-1 and TRBJ1-2, with TRBD1 matching 7 bases. The germline gives CDR1 MNHNS, CDR2 SASEGT. Unmatched junction bases numbered 3, after V lost 1 base and J lost 4 bases. CDR3 length: 14 amino acids. The DNA of the CDR3 is TGTGCCAGCAGTGAAGGACAGGGAGGCTATGGCTACACCTTC. As protein: CASSEGQGGYGYTF.

The chain couples TRBV29-1 to TRBJ2-3; 10 bases agree with TRBD2. Germline-derived CDR1 and CDR2 are SQVTM and ANQGSEA. The CDR3 runs 17 residues. Losses at the gene ends were 4 bases for V and 3 bases for J; bases not matched to a gene: 13. The CDR3 protein is CSVGSPRASGGTDTQYF. The CDR3 coding sequence is TGCAGCGTTGGGTCTCCTAGGGCTAGCGGGGGAACAGATACGCAGTATTTT.

The chain couples TRBV7-9 to TRBJ2-2; D may be TRBD1 or TRBD2 (6 bases each). Germline V lookup: CDR1 SEHNR, CDR2 FQNEAQ (reference sequence). Trimming removed 7 bases from V and 9 bases from J, with 18 bases in between. This CDR3 is 14 amino acids long. DNA of the CDR3: TGTGCCAGCACCGGAGGGGGTGCTCCCCGGGAGCTGTTTTTT. Amino acid sequence: CASTGGGAPRELFF.

The chain has TRBV7-2 and TRBJ2-3, with 8 positions matching TRBD2. The germline V gene encodes CDR1 SGHTA and CDR2 FQGNSA. The CDR3 contains 15 residues. The trim removed 5 bases at V and 0 bases at J, leaving 4 bases unmatched. This CDR3 is CASSTTSASTDTQYF. CDR3 DNA: TGTGCCAGCAGCACGACTAGCGCCAGCACAGATACGCAGTATTTT.

About this clone itself: Germline and junction disagree at one end, which may indicate a read error. This rearrangement joins TRBV5-1 to TRBJ2-1, with 12 positions matching TRBD2. The CDR3 has 15 residues. Germline V gene data show CDR1 as SGHRS and CDR2 as YFSETQ. The CDR3 is CASSLGLAGGVTQFF. CDR3 sequence (DNA): TGCGCCAGCAGTTTGGGACTAGCGGGTGGGGTAACCCAGTTCTTC.

This sequence joins TRBV11-2 and TRBJ1-1, with D hard to call. The length of the CDR3 is 12 residues. The germline V gene encodes CDR1 SGHAT and CDR2 FQNNGV. Trimming took 2 bases from V and 7 from J, leaving 8 bases between them. This chain's CDR3 is CASSLNFGEAFF. For the CDR3, the DNA is TGTGCCAGCAGCTTAAATTTCGGTGAAGCTTTCTTT.

This clone was counted between two and nine times. The chain employs TRBV21-1 and TRBJ1-2; the table's D gene call, TRBD1, was not cross checked with the DNA. TRBV21-1 is flagged as a pseudogene. The CDR3 length is 16 residues. This CDR3 is CASSPHVGQCDYGYTF. CDR3 sequence (DNA): TGTGCCAGCAGCCCCCACGTGGGACAGTGTGACTATGGCTACACCTTC.

The chain uses TRBV29-1 and TRBJ2-1; D gene unclear. Trimming removed 1 base at V and 9 bases at J, with 7 bases between. The germline CDR1 and CDR2 sequences are SQVTM and ANQGSEA. The CDR3 is made up of 11 amino acids. As DNA, the CDR3 is TGCAGCGTTGAAGCCACCCTTGAGCAGTTCTTC. This codes for CSVEATLEQFF.

By share, this clone counts as medium-sized. J is TRBJ1-5 and V is TRBV15, with TRBD1 identical over 7 bases. Germline V gene sequence: CDR1 LNHNV, CDR2 YYDKDF (reference sequence). V shed 2 bases, J shed 2 bases, and the junction held 3 bases outside the gene matches. The CDR3 length is 15 residues. The CDR3 coding sequence is TGTGCCACCAGCAGACGACAGGGAGGCAATCAGCCCCAGCATTTT. Protein: CATSRRQGGNQPQHF.

V and J are TRBV30 and TRBJ1-6; no clear D gene. The germline V gene encodes CDR1 GTSNPN and CDR2 SVGIG (reference sequence). Trimming shortened V by 8 bases and J by 0 bases, and 17 bases separated the two germline ends. CDR3 length equals 16 residues. CDR3 coding DNA: TGTGCCCTCGTCGGTGGCCGGAGCTCCTATAATTCACCCCTCCACTTT. Protein product: CALVGGRSSYNSPLHF.